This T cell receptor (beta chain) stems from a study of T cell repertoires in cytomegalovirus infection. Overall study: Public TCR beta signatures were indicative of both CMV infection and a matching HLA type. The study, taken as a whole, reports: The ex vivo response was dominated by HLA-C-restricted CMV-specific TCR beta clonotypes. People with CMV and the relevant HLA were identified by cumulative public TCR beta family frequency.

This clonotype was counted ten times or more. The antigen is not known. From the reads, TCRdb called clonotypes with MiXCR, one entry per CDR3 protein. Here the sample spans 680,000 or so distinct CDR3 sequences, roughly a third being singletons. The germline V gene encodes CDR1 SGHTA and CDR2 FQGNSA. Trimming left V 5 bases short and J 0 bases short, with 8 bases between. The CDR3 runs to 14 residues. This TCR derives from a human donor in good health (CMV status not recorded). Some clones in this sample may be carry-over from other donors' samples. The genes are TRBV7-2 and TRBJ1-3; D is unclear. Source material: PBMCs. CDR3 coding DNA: TGTGCCAGCAGCCCGATCGGCTCTGGAAACACCATATATTTT. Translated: CASSPIGSGNTIYF.